This entry concerns a single TCR beta chain. These data are taken from a study of blood T cell repertoires in COVID-19. This CDR3 spans 15 amino acids. CDR1 and CDR2 (germline): SNHLY, FYNNEI. J was trimmed by 5 bases and V by 6 bases; bases with no gene match: 7. TCRdb's table, derived via immunoSEQ multiplex PCR, lists solely in-frame clones and lacks some. The profile covers some 250,000 clones, with around 85% appearing a single time and roughly 3.3% taken by the ten largest. Sequenced input: PBMCs or T cells enriched from blood (not recorded which). The chain employs TRBV2 and TRBJ2-1; 10 nucleotides align to TRBD1. The sequence was collected from a woman in her forties with acute COVID-19. The CDR3 nucleotides read TGTGCCAGCAGGGCGGGGACAGGGGCCCACAATGAGCAGTTCTTC. Amino acids: CASRAGTGAHNEQFF.